What follows are 14 T cell receptor beta chains derived from one specimen sequenced in a study of T cells after yellow fever vaccination. TCRdb used MiXCR to reprocess the 5' RACE reads, holding one entry per CDR3 protein. The sample contains some 390,000 distinct CDR3 sequences, about 6% of which appear only once. The sample in question was PBMCs, obtained 5 days after the yellow fever booster vaccination. Every receptor here comes from a man aged 25-45 years who received the YFV17D yellow fever vaccine.

About this clonotype: A junction end diverges from the germline sequence, so it may reflect a read error. The chain uses TRBV19 and TRBJ2-7; perhaps TRBD2 as D (6 bases). From germline, CDR1 is LNHDA and CDR2 SQIVND (reference sequence). The CDR3 is 14 residues long. In DNA form, the CDR3 reads TGTGCCAGTAGTATAAGCCGGGGGACGGGGGAGCTGTACTTC. It translates to CASSISRGTGELYF.

This clonotype has only a few counts. CDR3 region: CASSLGLAESTDTQYF. The CDR3 DNA follows: TGCGCCAGCAGTCTAGGACTAGCGGAGAGCACAGATACGCAGTATTTT. The rearrangement uses TRBV5-1 and TRBJ2-3; TRBD2 aligns across 10 bases. The CDR3 consists of 16 residues. Germline V gene data show CDR1 as SGHRS and CDR2 as YFSETQ. Trimming removed 5 bases from V and 0 bases from J; junction bases left unmatched: 6.

This clonotype was counted a few times. This chain uses TRBV7-2 with TRBJ2-1; 10 bases fit TRBD2. From germline, CDR1 is SGHTA and CDR2 FQGNSA. The CDR3 spans 15 residues. The V gene end was trimmed by 2 bases and the J gene end by 5 bases; junction bases not matched to a gene: 3. CDR3 loop: CASSLRTSGDNEQFF. The CDR3 DNA sequence: TGTGCCAGCAGCTTACGGACTAGCGGAGACAATGAGCAGTTCTTC. Together with reference TRBV7-2 and TRBJ2-1, the CDR3 gives the full variable domain: GAGVSQSPSNKVTEKGKDVELRCDPISGHTALYWYRQSLGQGLEFLIYFQGNSAPDKSGLPSDRFSAERTGGSVSTLTIQRTQQEDSAVYLCASSLRTSGDNEQFFGPGTRLTVL.

This clonotype was seen at least ten times. This chain connects TRBV12-3 or TRBV12-4 to TRBJ2-7, with 14 bases identical to TRBD2. The CDR3 length is 17 residues. The ends lost 3 bases at V and 4 bases at J; junction bases unmatched: 8. In DNA form, the CDR3 reads TGTGCCAGCAGTTTCTCGGGGACTAGCGGGAGCTCGTACGAGCAGTACTTC. It codes for CASSFSGTSGSSYEQYF.

This clonotype was found a few times. CDR3 sequence (DNA): TGCAGTGCTCGCGGAAGGGGGCTGGGTAATGAAAAACTGTTTTTT. It codes for CSARGRGLGNEKLFF. The chain links TRBV20-1 to TRBJ1-4, with TRBD1 matching over 7 bases. Germline CDR1 DFQATT, CDR2 SNEGSKA (reference sequence). V was clipped by 5 bases and J by 4 bases; unmatched bases: 10. The CDR3 runs to 15 residues.

V usage is TRBV7-2 and J usage is TRBJ2-7; 7 nucleotides match TRBD1. After removal of 1 base from V and 3 bases from J, the junction contained 6 bases not matched to a gene. This CDR3 contains 15 residues. Germline CDR1 is SGHTA and CDR2 is FQGNSA. In DNA form, the CDR3 reads TGTGCCAGCAGCTTAGACAGGGGCTCCCTCTACGAGCAGTACTTC. Its translation: CASSLDRGSLYEQYF.

V usage is TRBV12-3 or TRBV12-4 and J usage is TRBJ1-6, with D perhaps matching TRBD1 (5 bases). The V gene lost 6 bases and the J gene lost 7 bases, with 13 bases spanning the gap. CDR3 length: 14 residues. CDR3 sequence (DNA): TGTGCCAGCAGGATGGGGACTGCCAATTCACCCCTCCACTTT. Translating it yields CASRMGTANSPLHF.

This clonotype has a handful of counts. The chain links TRBV7-9 to TRBJ1-2; 12 bases match TRBD1. J gave up 7 bases and V 2 bases, and 8 bases lay outside the gene matches. The CDR3 spans 16 residues. Looked up from germline, CDR1 is SEHNR and CDR2 is FQNEAQ (reference sequence). The CDR3 DNA is TGTGCCAGCAGCTTACTGGAGGGACAGGGGGCTCTTGGCTACACCTTC. Residues: CASSLLEGQGALGYTF. The whole variable domain, filled in from reference TRBV7-9 and TRBJ1-2, reads DTGVSQNPRHKITKRGQNVTFRCDPISEHNRLYWYRQTLGQGPEFLTYFQNEAQLEKSRLLSDRFSAERPKGSFSTLEIQRTEQGDSAMYLCASSLLEGQGALGYTFGSGTRLTVV.

The chain uses TRBV29-1 and TRBJ1-4; D unresolved. This CDR3 has 12 amino acids. Germline CDR1 reads SQVTM; CDR2 reads ANQGSEA. Trimming stripped 5 bases from V and 5 bases from J, with 9 bases between. The chain's CDR3 is CSVILPNEKLFF. For the CDR3, the DNA is TGCAGCGTTATCCTGCCAAATGAAAAACTGTTTTTT. Full variable domain (missing parts from reference TRBV29-1 and TRBJ1-4): SAVISQKPSRDICQRGTSLTIQCQVDSQVTMMFWYRQQPGQSLTLIATANQGSEATYESGFVIDKFPISRPNLTFSTLTVSNMSPEDSSIYLCSVILPNEKLFFGSGTQLSVL.

At least ten counts were recorded for this clonotype. This chain connects TRBV7-8 to TRBJ2-5, with D tentatively TRBD1 or TRBD2 (6 bases each). There are 15 residues in the CDR3. The germline V gene has CDR1 SGHVS and CDR2 FQNEAQ. With 2 bases removed from V and 5 bases from J, the gap between germline ends came to 15 bases. The CDR3 coding sequence is TGTGCCAGCAGCTTATGGGGCCGGGGGCGGGAGACCCAGTACTTC. Residues: CASSLWGRGRETQYF.

This clonotype was recorded at least ten times. The chain links TRBV21-1 to TRBJ2-1; the table's D call, TRBD2, has no DNA check behind it. TRBV21-1 is labeled a pseudogene. The CDR3 is 15 amino acids. The CDR3 region is CASGKRTSSYNEQFF. The CDR3 coding sequence is TGTGCCAGCGGAAAAAGGACTAGCTCCTACAATGAGCAGTTCTTC.

This clonotype was picked up a small number of times. One end of the junction is discordant with germline, which a read error may explain. The chain is built from TRBV5-6 and TRBJ2-7, with TRBD2 identical over 11 bases. The CDR3 is made up of 19 amino acids. Germline V gene data show CDR1 as SGHDT and CDR2 as YYEEEE. The DNA for the CDR3 is TGTGCCAGCAGCTTGGGTTACGCTAGCGGGAGGATCGGCTCCTCCGAGCAGTACTTC. It translates to CASSLGYASGRIGSSEQYF.

At least ten counts were recorded for this clonotype. V gene TRBV15 combines with J gene TRBJ2-5, with 9 positions matching TRBD1. CDR3 length: 15 residues. The V and J ends lost 2 bases and 3 bases, in that order; junction bases with no gene match: 4. The germline V gene has CDR1 LNHNV and CDR2 YYDKDF (reference sequence). The CDR3 bases are TGTGCCACCAGCAGAAATACAGGGGGCGAAGAGACCCAGTACTTC. Protein sequence: CATSRNTGGEETQYF. Drawing the rest from reference TRBV15 and TRBJ2-5, the complete variable domain is DAMVIQNPRYQVTQFGKPVTLSCSQTLNHNVMYWYQQKSSQAPKLLFHYYDKDFNNEADTPDNFQSRRPNTSFCFLDIRSPGLGDTAMYLCATSRNTGGEETQYFGPGTRLLVL.

This clonotype was observed at least ten times. The V and J genes are TRBV6-5 and TRBJ2-3, with 7 bases fitting TRBD2. Germline CDR1 and CDR2: MNHEY and SVGAGI. The CDR3 is 13 residues long. Trimming cost V 8 bases and J 3 bases; bases outside gene matches: 5. Here the CDR3 DNA reads TGTGCCAGCTGGGGGGGGGTGACAGATACGCAGTATTTT. Amino acids: CASWGGVTDTQYF.